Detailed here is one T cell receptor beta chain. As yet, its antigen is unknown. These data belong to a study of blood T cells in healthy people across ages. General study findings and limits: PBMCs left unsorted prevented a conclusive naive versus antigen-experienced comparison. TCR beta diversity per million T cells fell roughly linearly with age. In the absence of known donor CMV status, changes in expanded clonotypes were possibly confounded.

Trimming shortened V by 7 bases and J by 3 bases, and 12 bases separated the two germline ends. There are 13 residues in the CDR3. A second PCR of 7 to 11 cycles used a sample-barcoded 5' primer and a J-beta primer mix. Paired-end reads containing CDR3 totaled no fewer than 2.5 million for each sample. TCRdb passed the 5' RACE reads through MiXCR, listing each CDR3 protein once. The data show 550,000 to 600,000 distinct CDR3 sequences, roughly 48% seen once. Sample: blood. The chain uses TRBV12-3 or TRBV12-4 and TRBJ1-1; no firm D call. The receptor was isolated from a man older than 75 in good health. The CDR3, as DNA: TGTGCCAGCACCAAGACTCGAGACACTGAAGCTTTCTTT. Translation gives CASTKTRDTEAFF.